These 19 T cell receptor beta chains share one sample of origin, sequenced in a study of early T cells in non-severe SARS-CoV-2 infection. TCRdb itself ran the 5' RACE reads through MiXCR, one entry per CDR3 protein. The sample records about 21,000 distinct CDR3 sequences, over 5.5% being singletons. The sequencing here drew on whole blood, taken at baseline. These receptors all stem from an adult who was a healthcare worker with PCR-confirmed SARS-CoV-2 infection or an uninfected control (not recorded which).

This clonotype has a handful of counts. The chain uses TRBV3-1 and TRBJ1-1; 8 nucleotides line up with TRBD1. Germline V gene sequence: CDR1 LGHDT, CDR2 YNNKEL (reference sequence). This CDR3 region has 16 residues. Germline trimming cut 4 bases from V and 4 bases from J; bases unmatched to any gene: 11. CDR3 DNA sequence: TGTGCCAGCAGCCCCTCAGGGGGCTCGGTGGGCACTGAAGCTTTCTTT. This gives the protein CASSPSGGSVGTEAFF.

J is TRBJ2-3 and V is TRBV6-2 or TRBV6-3; 14 positions match TRBD2. Per germline, CDR1 MNHEY and CDR2 SVGEGT. This CDR3 contains 17 residues. V was pared by 5 bases and J by 4 bases, with 8 bases of the junction left unmatched. Written as DNA, the CDR3 is TGTGCCAGCAGTCGAATCTGGACTAGCGGGGGGCCAGATACGCAGTATTTT. Translating it yields CASSRIWTSGGPDTQYF.

This clonotype has more than one count but fewer than ten. V is TRBV30 and J is TRBJ1-5, with D perhaps TRBD1 (6 bases). The CDR3 is 17 residues long. The germline gives CDR1 GTSNPN, CDR2 SVGIG (reference sequence). The V end lost 5 bases, the J end lost 0 bases, and 20 bases lay between the germline ends. The CDR3, as DNA: TGTGCCTGGGGTGAAACGTCAGGGGTAAATAGCAATCAGCCCCAGCATTTT. Its translation: CAWGETSGVNSNQPQHF. The full variable domain, its missing parts supplied by reference TRBV30 and TRBJ1-5, is SQTIHQWPATLVQPVGSPLSLECTVEGTSNPNLYWYRQAAGRGLQLLFYSVGIGQISSEVPQNLSASRPQDRQFILSSKKLLLSDSGFYLCAWGETSGVNSNQPQHFGDGTRLSIL.

The chain has TRBV19 and TRBJ2-5, with 8 bases aligning to TRBD2. CDR1 LNHDA and CDR2 SQIVND come from the germline V gene (reference sequence). Losses at the gene ends were 9 bases for V and 0 bases for J; bases not matched to a gene: 6. The CDR3 contains 14 residues. The DNA for the CDR3 is TGTGCCAGCTCAGCGGGGGCCTACCAAGAGACCCAGTACTTC. The encoded protein is CASSAGAYQETQYF.

At least ten counts were recorded for this clonotype. The chain recombines TRBV7-2 with TRBJ2-2; 8 positions agree with TRBD1. In germline, CDR1 is SGHTA, CDR2 FQGNSA. The CDR3 totals 16 residues. The V and J ends lost 5 bases and 4 bases, in that order; junction bases with no gene match: 9. The CDR3 DNA follows: TGTGCCAGCAGCCCAATAGGACAGGGTGTCACCGGGGAGCTGTTTTTT. Translating it yields CASSPIGQGVTGELFF.

This chain links TRBV10-3 with TRBJ2-7, with TRBD1 as a possible D gene (6 bases). Trimming left V 5 bases short and J 0 bases short, with 14 bases between. The germline CDR1 and CDR2 sequences are ENHRY and SYGVKD. The CDR3 totals 15 residues. Here the CDR3 reads CAISITNRDSYEQYF. For the CDR3, the DNA is TGTGCCATCAGTATCACAAACAGGGACTCCTACGAGCAGTACTTC.

This clonotype was seen at least ten times. This rearrangement joins TRBV7-6 to TRBJ1-1; D call uncertain. With 5 bases removed from V and 1 base from J, the gap between germline ends came to 8 bases. Per germline, CDR1 SGHVS and CDR2 FNYEAQ. The CDR3 consists of 13 residues. The chain's CDR3 is CASSLQQNTEAFF. The CDR3 nucleotides read TGTGCCAGCAGCCTACAGCAGAACACTGAAGCTTTCTTT.

This clonotype occurred many times. V and J are TRBV7-9 and TRBJ2-2; D is possibly TRBD2 (5 bases). V was clipped by 5 bases and J by 4 bases, with 5 bases between them. The CDR3 sequence is 12 residues long. In germline, CDR1 is SEHNR, CDR2 FQNEAQ (reference sequence). CDR3 loop: CASSRGTGELFF. The DNA for the CDR3 is TGTGCCAGCAGCCGGGGCACCGGGGAGCTGTTTTTT.

This clonotype is termed medium-sized. The rearrangement uses TRBV18 and TRBJ2-7, with 9 bases lining up with TRBD1. CDR1 is KGHSH, CDR2 LQKENI, per germline. J lost 3 bases, V lost 5 bases, and 11 bases had no gene match. The CDR3 has 16 amino acids. The CDR3 reads CASSTQSGTGLYEQYF. The CDR3 bases are TGTGCCAGCTCAACACAATCCGGGACAGGGCTCTACGAGCAGTACTTC.

This clonotype is judged medium-sized. This chain links TRBV12-3 or TRBV12-4 with TRBJ2-7; the D is unclear. Trimming cost V 5 bases and J 5 bases, with 13 bases left between them. This CDR3 has 13 amino acids. The CDR3 spells CASSRVPNHEQYF. In nucleotides, the CDR3 is TGTGCCAGCAGTCGCGTCCCGAACCACGAGCAGTACTTC.

This clonotype was seen many times. The chain combines TRBV7-9 with TRBJ1-2; possibly TRBD1 for D (6 bases). CDR3 length: 14 amino acids. With 2 bases removed from V and 4 bases from J, the gap between germline ends came to 11 bases. Germline CDR1 is SEHNR and CDR2 is FQNEAQ (reference sequence). The CDR3 region is CASSLRGQPYGYTF. The CDR3 DNA sequence: TGTGCCAGCAGCTTAAGAGGACAGCCCTATGGCTACACCTTC.

Only a few counts were recorded for this clonotype. The rearrangement uses TRBV7-2 and TRBJ2-3; D gene uncertain. CDR3 length: 16 residues. V lost 5 bases to trimming and J lost 5 bases, with 20 bases between them. Per the germline V gene, CDR1 is SGHTA and CDR2 is FQGNSA. The CDR3 protein is CASSPNGPVVGDTQYF. The CDR3 region has the DNA TGTGCCAGCAGCCCCAACGGCCCGGTGGTGGGAGATACGCAGTATTTT.

The chain has TRBV15 and TRBJ1-5; TRBD1 aligns across 8 bases. Looked up from germline, CDR1 is LNHNV and CDR2 is YYDKDF (reference sequence). The V gene end was trimmed by 3 bases and the J gene end by 5 bases; junction bases not matched to a gene: 6. The CDR3 spans 15 residues. This CDR3 is CATSSERQGYQPQHF. The CDR3, as DNA: TGTGCCACCAGCAGTGAGAGACAGGGGTATCAGCCCCAGCATTTT.

This clonotype was observed many times. The J gene is TRBJ2-5, the V gene TRBV2, with TRBD2 matching over 8 bases. The germline V gene has CDR1 SNHLY and CDR2 FYNNEI. With 10 bases clipped from V and 1 base from J, the junction kept 8 bases outside the gene matches. The CDR3 length is 14 residues. The CDR3 region has the DNA TGTGCCACCAGCGGGGGCGGATTCCAAGAGACCCAGTACTTC. The encoded protein is CATSGGGFQETQYF.

This chain links TRBV9 with TRBJ2-1, with D unclear. The CDR3 has 13 residues. V dropped 1 base and J dropped 9 bases, with 11 bases sitting between them. CDR1 is SGDLS and CDR2 is YYNGEE in the germline V gene. In DNA form, the CDR3 reads TGTGCCAGCAGCGTAACCTCAGCGAGTGAGCAGTTCTTC. This encodes CASSVTSASEQFF.

This clonotype was counted a few times. V and J are TRBV11-2 and TRBJ2-1; TRBD2 matches at 10 bases. CDR1 and CDR2 (germline): SGHAT, FQNNGV. The CDR3 covers 13 residues. Trimming at V came to 7 bases and at J to 7 bases, leaving 4 bases not matched to a gene. CDR3 nucleotides: TGTGCCAGCATGGTAGCGGGGGGTAATGAGCAGTTCTTC. It codes for CASMVAGGNEQFF.

The genes are TRBV27 and TRBJ2-5; 10 bases agree with TRBD1. Germline loops: CDR1 MNHEY, CDR2 SMNVEV (reference sequence). With 4 bases clipped from V and 3 bases from J, the junction kept 5 bases outside the gene matches. The CDR3 extends over 15 amino acids. The CDR3 protein is CASSSPGTGEETQYF. DNA for the CDR3: TGTGCCAGCAGTTCCCCCGGGACAGGGGAAGAGACCCAGTACTTC.

This clonotype was detected many times. The rearrangement uses TRBV25-1 and TRBJ2-2; no firm D call. Germline CDR1 is MGHDK and CDR2 is SYGVNS. Deletions cut 8 bases from V and 6 bases from J, with 7 bases between. This CDR3 contains 11 residues. In nucleotides, the CDR3 is TGTGCCAGCTGGATGGCCGGGGAGCTGTTTTTT. Encoded protein: CASWMAGELFF. Combining the CDR3 with reference TRBV25-1 and TRBJ2-2 gives the whole variable domain EADIYQTPRYLVIGTGKKITLECSQTMGHDKMYWYQQDPGMELHLIHYSYGVNSTEKGDLSSESTVSRIRTEHFPLTLESARPSHTSQYLCASWMAGELFFGEGSRLTVL.

This clonotype was found many times. The chain has TRBV5-4 and TRBJ2-1; TRBD2 agrees at 7 bases. CDR3 length: 15 amino acids. Germline V gives CDR1 SGHNT, CDR2 YYREEE (reference sequence). V lost 4 bases and J lost 3; bases outside the gene matches: 7. The DNA of the CDR3 is TGTGCCAGCAGCAGCGGGGCGGGGGTCTACAATGAGCAGTTCTTC. This encodes CASSSGAGVYNEQFF.